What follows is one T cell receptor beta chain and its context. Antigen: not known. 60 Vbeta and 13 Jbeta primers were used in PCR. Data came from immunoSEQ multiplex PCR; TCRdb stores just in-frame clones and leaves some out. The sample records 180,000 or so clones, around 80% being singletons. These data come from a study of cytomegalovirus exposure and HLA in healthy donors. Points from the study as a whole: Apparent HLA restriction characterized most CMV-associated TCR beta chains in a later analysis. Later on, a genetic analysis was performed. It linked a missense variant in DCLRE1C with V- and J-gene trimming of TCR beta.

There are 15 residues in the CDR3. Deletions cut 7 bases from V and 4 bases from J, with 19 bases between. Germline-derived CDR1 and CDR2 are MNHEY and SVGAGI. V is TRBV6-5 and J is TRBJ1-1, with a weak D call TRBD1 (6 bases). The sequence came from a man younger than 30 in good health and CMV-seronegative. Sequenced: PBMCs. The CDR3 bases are TGTGCCAGCACGGAAGGGAGGGGGAAAAGCACTGAAGCTTTCTTT. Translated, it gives CASTEGRGKSTEAFF.